This T cell receptor (beta chain) was profiled in a study of blood T cell repertoires in COVID-19. V lost 2 bases to trimming and J lost 5 bases, with 10 bases between them. The CDR3 runs 13 residues. The germline V gene has CDR1 SGHRS and CDR2 YFSETQ. Per the original methods: Estimated nucleated cell counts came from reference gene primer amplification. Produced via immunoSEQ multiplex PCR; TCRdb's table is partial and in-frame only. V and J calls plus clone size are reproduced from that table; the DNA served to infer D and trimming. The data show about 270,000 clones, with 70% to 90% seen just once and 13% held by the top ten.

Sequencing was performed on peripheral blood. The source of this sequence is a woman between 65 and 79 years old with COVID-19, enrolled during active disease. V gene TRBV5-1 combines with J gene TRBJ1-1, with D possibly being TRBD1 (5 bases). CDR3 nucleotide sequence: TGCGCCAGCAGCTTCGTGGGGGGTACTGAAGCTTTCTTT. Translating it yields CASSFVGGTEAFF.